This entry lists 13 T cell receptor beta chains sequenced from one sample in a study of blood T cell repertoires in COVID-19. Sequenced by immunoSEQ multiplex PCR; TCRdb stores in-frame clones only, minus some. The table has approximately 90,000 clones, roughly 89% seen once. What was sequenced was peripheral blood. These receptors were taken from a man aged 55 to 70 with COVID-19, enrolled during active disease.

The chain couples TRBV6-6 to TRBJ1-2, with TRBD1 matching 7 bases. Trimming removed 5 bases from V and 2 bases from J; junction bases left unmatched: 8. The germline V gene encodes CDR1 MNHNY and CDR2 SVGAGI (reference sequence). The CDR3 is made up of 15 amino acids. CDR3 sequence (DNA): TGTGCCAGCAGTGTGGGACAGCCCTTGAACTATGGCTACACCTTC. It specifies CASSVGQPLNYGYTF.

The V and J genes are TRBV28 and TRBJ1-4, with 9 positions matching TRBD1. Germline V gene data show CDR1 as MDHEN and CDR2 as SYDVKM. The CDR3 is made up of 15 amino acids. V shed 4 bases and J 7 bases; nucleotides not matched to a gene: 7. The CDR3 region is CASSSHRGRGEKLFF. DNA for the CDR3: TGTGCCAGCAGTTCCCACAGGGGGCGCGGTGAAAAACTGTTTTTT.

The V and J genes are TRBV2 and TRBJ1-5; 12 bases fit TRBD1. Trimming cost V 9 bases and J 7 bases; bases outside gene matches: 10. Per germline, CDR1 SNHLY and CDR2 FYNNEI. The CDR3 extends over 15 amino acids. The CDR3 DNA reads as TGTGCCAGTTTGCGTGGGACAGGGGGCGACCAGCCCCAGCATTTT. This sequence encodes CASLRGTGGDQPQHF.

The V call is TRBV28, the J call TRBJ1-3; the D gene is possibly TRBD1 (6 bases). Trimming pared 5 bases from V and 2 bases from J, leaving 13 bases between. This CDR3 is 15 amino acids long. Germline CDR1 is MDHEN and CDR2 is SYDVKM. CDR3 nucleotide sequence: TGTGCCAGCAGTATACAAGGACAGACTGGAAACACCATATATTTT. This gives the protein CASSIQGQTGNTIYF.

The gene calls are TRBV6-1 and TRBJ1-2; D call uncertain. Looked up from germline, CDR1 is MNHNS and CDR2 is SASEGT. Trimming removed 3 bases at V and 4 bases at J, with 9 bases between. The CDR3 is made up of 13 amino acids. The CDR3 loop is CASSESLIYGYTF. The CDR3 DNA is TGTGCCAGCAGTGAGAGCCTGATCTATGGCTACACCTTC.

V gene TRBV15 combines with J gene TRBJ2-7, with D unresolved. The germline V and J ends were trimmed by 0 bases and 0 bases, with 6 bases remaining between them. The CDR3 has 14 residues. Germline V lookup: CDR1 LNHNV, CDR2 YYDKDF (reference sequence). As DNA, the CDR3 is TGTGCCACCAGCAGAGATGTTAGCTCCTACGAGCAGTACTTC. Its translation: CATSRDVSSYEQYF.

The genes are TRBV3-1 (or the pseudogene TRBV3-2) and TRBJ1-4; D possibly corresponds to TRBD1 (6 bases). Per the germline V gene, CDR1 is LGHDT and CDR2 is YNNKEL (reference sequence). V was cut by 3 bases and J by 3 bases, with 17 bases left in between. The CDR3 extends over 17 amino acids. The CDR3 region has the DNA TGTGCCAGCAGCCACCCTGGACAGATAATGTCTAATGAAAAACTGTTTTTT. It yields the protein CASSHPGQIMSNEKLFF.

The chain couples TRBV5-1 to TRBJ1-2; no definite D call. V was shortened by 0 bases and J by 4 bases, with 10 bases between the two germline ends. Germline V gene data show CDR1 as SGHRS and CDR2 as YFSETQ. The CDR3 covers 14 residues. Written as DNA, the CDR3 is TGCGCCAGCAGCTTGGAAGTTGAGGTCTATGGCTACACCTTC. This translates into CASSLEVEVYGYTF.

The rearrangement links TRBV28 to TRBJ1-2, with TRBD1 as a possible D gene (6 bases). Germline CDR1 and CDR2: MDHEN and SYDVKM. V gave up 6 bases and J gave up 4 bases, with 18 bases separating them. The CDR3 has 15 amino acids. DNA for the CDR3: TGTGCCAGCAGCGCGGGGGGCTATAGGAGCTATGGCTACACCTTC. Residues: CASSAGGYRSYGYTF.

The DNA for the CDR3 is TGTGCCAGCAGCCCCGGGGATCGGGACAATGAGCAGTTCTTC. It yields the protein CASSPGDRDNEQFF. The chain uses TRBV5-4 and TRBJ2-1; possibly TRBD2 for D (5 bases). Trimming stripped 4 bases from V and 5 bases from J, with 13 bases between. The CDR3 is 14 amino acids. Germline CDR1 is SGHNT and CDR2 is YYREEE (reference sequence).

This chain uses TRBV4-3 with TRBJ1-5, with D perhaps matching TRBD1 (6 bases). Trimming shortened V by 0 bases and J by 5 bases, and 11 bases separated the two germline ends. The germline V gene has CDR1 LGHNA and CDR2 YSLEER. CDR3 length: 15 amino acids. CDR3 sequence: CASSQDRGGDQPQHF. The CDR3 coding sequence is TGCGCCAGCAGCCAAGATAGGGGGGGGGATCAGCCCCAGCATTTT.

V usage is TRBV19 and J usage is TRBJ2-1; 14 bases align to TRBD2. Unmatched junction bases numbered 6, after V lost 3 bases and J lost 5 bases. Germline V gene lookup returns CDR1 LNHDA and CDR2 SQIVND (reference sequence). This CDR3 has 17 amino acids. DNA for the CDR3: TGTGCCAGTAGTATCCCCGGGACTAGCGGGAGCCACAATGAGCAGTTCTTC. This encodes CASSIPGTSGSHNEQFF.

V and J are TRBV18 and TRBJ1-2; no clear D. The CDR3 runs 15 residues. The germline V and J ends were trimmed by 3 bases and 4 bases, with 15 bases remaining between them. Germline lookup yields CDR1 KGHSH and CDR2 LQKENI. Written as DNA, the CDR3 is TGTGCCAGCTCACCGAGAGGGAGTATGAGCTATGGCTACACCTTC. Translation: CASSPRGSMSYGYTF. The whole variable domain, filled in from reference TRBV18 and TRBJ1-2, reads NAGVMQNPRHLVRRRGQEARLRCSPMKGHSHVYWYRQLPEEGLKFMVYLQKENIIDESGMPKERFSAEFPKEGPSILRIQQVVRGDSAAYFCASSPRGSMSYGYTFGSGTRLTVV.